This is a list of T cell receptor beta chains from one sample in a study of type 1 regulatory T cells. Antigens of these TCRs are unknown. A single record per CDR3 protein comes from TCRdb applying MiXCR to the reads. This sample has about 62,000 distinct CDR3 sequences, with 62% found just once. Material for sequencing was cultured non-Tr1 T cells, either the whole culture or a sorted T cell fraction (not recorded which). The receptors derive from a human donor in good health. Both conserved end residues are part of each CDR3. Fields, in order: J gene, CDR3 length, D gene, V gene, CDR3 protein. A D gene is named only where the DNA matches it firmly.

J gene: TRBJ2-3
CDR3 length: 16
D gene: TRBD2
V gene: TRBV11-3
CDR3 protein: CASSYSGPGGADTQYF

J gene: TRBJ1-4
CDR3 length: 15
D gene: -
V gene: TRBV20-1
CDR3 protein: CSASRQLATNEKLFF

J gene: TRBJ2-7
CDR3 length: 14
D gene: TRBD2
V gene: TRBV20-1
CDR3 protein: CSARLSGSIDEQYF

J gene: TRBJ2-7
CDR3 length: 16
D gene: TRBD2
V gene: TRBV7-2
CDR3 protein: CASSLGIAGVRGEQYF

J gene: TRBJ2-1
CDR3 length: 16
D gene: -
V gene: TRBV7-2
CDR3 protein: CASSLAPGRTYNEQFF

J gene: TRBJ2-5
CDR3 length: 14
D gene: -
V gene: TRBV12-3/TRBV12-4
CDR3 protein: CASSLSASQETQYF

J gene: TRBJ1-4
CDR3 length: 15
D gene: TRBD1
V gene: TRBV5-5
CDR3 protein: CASSPWGQSNEKLFF

J gene: TRBJ1-4
CDR3 length: 16
D gene: -
V gene: TRBV28
CDR3 protein: CASSFTTAPTNEKLFF

J gene: TRBJ2-3
CDR3 length: 16
D gene: TRBD2
V gene: TRBV6-1
CDR3 protein: CASSAETSGTTDTQYF

J gene: TRBJ2-7
CDR3 length: 16
D gene: TRBD2
V gene: TRBV19
CDR3 protein: CASSTGAGRSSYEQYF

J gene: TRBJ2-1
CDR3 length: 13
D gene: -
V gene: TRBV14
CDR3 protein: CASSPRSPSEQFF

J gene: TRBJ1-3
CDR3 length: 15
D gene: -
V gene: TRBV18
CDR3 protein: CASSTGVPSGNTIYF

J gene: TRBJ2-1
CDR3 length: 15
D gene: -
V gene: TRBV5-1
CDR3 protein: CASSLGEDSYNEQFF

J gene: TRBJ2-3
CDR3 length: 16
D gene: TRBD2
V gene: TRBV5-1
CDR3 protein: CASSYGLAGATDTQYF

J gene: TRBJ2-1
CDR3 length: 16
D gene: -
V gene: TRBV7-9
CDR3 protein: CASSLGVGSSYNEQFF

J gene: TRBJ2-5
CDR3 length: 14
D gene: -
V gene: TRBV5-1
CDR3 protein: CASSFGGVQETQYF

J gene: TRBJ1-1
CDR3 length: 13
D gene: -
V gene: TRBV29-1
CDR3 protein: CSGQTGLNTEAFF

J gene: TRBJ2-3
CDR3 length: 15
D gene: TRBD2
V gene: TRBV5-1
CDR3 protein: CASSLQLAGADTQYF

J gene: TRBJ2-5
CDR3 length: 14
D gene: -
V gene: TRBV4-3
CDR3 protein: CASSQDSAPGTQYF

J gene: TRBJ2-2
CDR3 length: 16
D gene: -
V gene: TRBV11-2
CDR3 protein: CASKYLPGEIAGELFF

J gene: TRBJ2-7
CDR3 length: 14
D gene: -
V gene: TRBV12-3/TRBV12-4
CDR3 protein: CASSLGALHYEQYF

J gene: TRBJ2-1
CDR3 length: 15
D gene: -
V gene: TRBV6-2/TRBV6-3
CDR3 protein: CASLSGNWNYNEQFF

J gene: TRBJ2-3
CDR3 length: 12
D gene: -
V gene: TRBV28
CDR3 protein: CASSLLEGTQYF

J gene: TRBJ2-3
CDR3 length: 14
D gene: TRBD2
V gene: TRBV5-1
CDR3 protein: CASSLAGGEGTQYF

J gene: TRBJ1-2
CDR3 length: 14
D gene: -
V gene: TRBV25-1
CDR3 protein: CASSPRNRPYGYTF

J gene: TRBJ2-7
CDR3 length: 15
D gene: -
V gene: TRBV6-6
CDR3 protein: CASSSSELGGYEQYF

J gene: TRBJ1-5
CDR3 length: 14
D gene: -
V gene: TRBV19
CDR3 protein: CASKLRQINQPQHF

J gene: TRBJ2-4
CDR3 length: 13
D gene: -
V gene: TRBV28
CDR3 protein: CASSSPGKNIQYF